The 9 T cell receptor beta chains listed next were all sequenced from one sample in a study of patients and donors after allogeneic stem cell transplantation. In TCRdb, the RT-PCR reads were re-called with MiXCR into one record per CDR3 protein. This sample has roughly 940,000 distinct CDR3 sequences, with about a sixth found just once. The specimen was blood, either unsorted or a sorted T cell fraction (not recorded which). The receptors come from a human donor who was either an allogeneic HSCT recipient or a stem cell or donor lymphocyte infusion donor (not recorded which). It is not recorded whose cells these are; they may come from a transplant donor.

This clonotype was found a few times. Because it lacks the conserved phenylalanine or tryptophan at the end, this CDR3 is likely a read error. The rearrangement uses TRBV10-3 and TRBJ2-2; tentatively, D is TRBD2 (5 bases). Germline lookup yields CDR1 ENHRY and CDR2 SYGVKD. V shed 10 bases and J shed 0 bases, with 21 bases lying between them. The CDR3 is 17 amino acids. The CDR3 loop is CATERPRAASNTGELFS. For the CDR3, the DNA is TGTGCCACCGAAAGACCCCGAGCGGCCTCGAACACCGGGGAGCTGTTTTCT.

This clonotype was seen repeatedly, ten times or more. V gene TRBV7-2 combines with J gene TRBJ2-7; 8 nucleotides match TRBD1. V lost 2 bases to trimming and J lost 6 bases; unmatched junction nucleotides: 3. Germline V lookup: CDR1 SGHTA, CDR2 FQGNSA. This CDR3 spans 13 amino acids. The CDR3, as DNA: TGTGCCAGCAGCTTAACCAGGGGGCGCGAGCAGTACTTC. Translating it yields CASSLTRGREQYF.

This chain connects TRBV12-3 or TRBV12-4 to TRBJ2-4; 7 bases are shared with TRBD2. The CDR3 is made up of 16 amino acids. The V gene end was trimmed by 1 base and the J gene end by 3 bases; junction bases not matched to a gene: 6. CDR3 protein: CASSLGREGVKNIQYF. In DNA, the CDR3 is TGTGCCAGCAGTTTAGGGAGGGAGGGAGTCAAAAACATTCAGTACTTC.

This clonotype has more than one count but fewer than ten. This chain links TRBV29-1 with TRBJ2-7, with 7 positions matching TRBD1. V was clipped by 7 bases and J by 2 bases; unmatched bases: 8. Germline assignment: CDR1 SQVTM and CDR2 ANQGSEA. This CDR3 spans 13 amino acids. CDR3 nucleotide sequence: TGCAGCGGGAAGGGACAGCTTCCCTACGAGCAGTACTTC. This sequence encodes CSGKGQLPYEQYF.

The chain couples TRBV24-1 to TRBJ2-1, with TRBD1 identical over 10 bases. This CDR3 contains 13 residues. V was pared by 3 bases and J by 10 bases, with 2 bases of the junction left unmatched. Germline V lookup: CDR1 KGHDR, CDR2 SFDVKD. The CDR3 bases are TGTGCCACCAGTGATCCGACAGGGGGCGAGCAGTTCTTC. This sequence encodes CATSDPTGGEQFF.

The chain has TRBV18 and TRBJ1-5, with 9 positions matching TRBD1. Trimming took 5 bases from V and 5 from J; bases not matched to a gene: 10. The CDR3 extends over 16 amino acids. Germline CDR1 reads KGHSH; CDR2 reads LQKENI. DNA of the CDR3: TGTGCCAGCTCAGAGGCGGACAGGGGTAGGCATCAGCCCCAGCATTTT. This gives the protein CASSEADRGRHQPQHF.

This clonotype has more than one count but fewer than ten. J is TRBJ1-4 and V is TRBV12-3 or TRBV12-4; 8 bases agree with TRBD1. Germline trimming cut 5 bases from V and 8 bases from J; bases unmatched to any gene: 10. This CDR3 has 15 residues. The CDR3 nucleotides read TGTGCCAGCAGTCCAGGACAGGGCTTTTGGGAAAAACTGTTTTTT. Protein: CASSPGQGFWEKLFF.

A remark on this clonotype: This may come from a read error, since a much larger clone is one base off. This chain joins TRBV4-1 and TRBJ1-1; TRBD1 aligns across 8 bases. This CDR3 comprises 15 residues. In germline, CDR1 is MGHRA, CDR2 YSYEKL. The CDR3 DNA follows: TGCGCCAGCGGCCAACTGTCAGGGGGCGGCACTGAAGCTTTCTTT. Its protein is CASGQLSGGGTEAFF.

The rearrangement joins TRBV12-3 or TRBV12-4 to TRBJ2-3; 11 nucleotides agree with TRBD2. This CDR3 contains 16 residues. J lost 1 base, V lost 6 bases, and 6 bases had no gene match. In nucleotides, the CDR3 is TGTGCCAGCAGCCTCTTACTAGCGGGAGGCACAGATACGCAGTATTTT. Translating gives CASSLLLAGGTDTQYF.